Given below is one T cell receptor (beta chain) in context. The data derive from a study of cytomegalovirus exposure and HLA in healthy donors. About the study: There were fewer than 130 million unique TCR beta sequences, drawn from 150 million to 200 million T cells, in an earlier analysis.

Germline-derived CDR1 and CDR2 are SGHRS and YFSETQ. Losses at the gene ends were 5 bases for V and 9 bases for J; bases not matched to a gene: 5. CDR3 length: 13 amino acids. Primers for the PCR totalled 60 Vbeta and 13 Jbeta. The method was immunoSEQ multiplex PCR; TCRdb's version includes in-frame clones alone and lacks a portion of them. The table shows tens of thousands of clones, with about 80% occurring only once. The sample consisted of PBMCs. The receptor comes from a man aged 55-75 years in good health and CMV-seropositive. The gene calls are TRBV5-1 and TRBJ2-1, with 10 bases that match TRBD1. The CDR3 bases are TGCGCCAGCAGGGACAGGGGGGACAGTGAGCAGTTCTTC. Translation gives CASRDRGDSEQFF.